This T cell receptor (beta chain) was found in a study of CD8+CD57+ T cells in acquired aplastic anemia. Turning to the study itself: Sorted CD4+ and CD8+ cells gave a mean 3.2 ug DNA, range roughly 0.2 to 27.4 ug. Broader study findings: Patients and controls shared twenty-nine CD8+ CDR3 sequences, highly expressed in patients.

Genomic DNA was employed as the template in profiling TCR beta VDJ and CDR3. TCRdb called the reads again in MiXCR, with one record for every CDR3 protein. The sample carries around 190,000 distinct CDR3 sequences, approximately 60% recorded once. This clonotype was recorded many times. The antigen is not known. Trimming removed 3 bases from V and 3 bases from J, with 18 bases in between. CDR1 and CDR2 (germline): LNHDA, SQIVND (reference sequence). The CDR3 contains 16 residues. This sequence originates from a human donor in good health. The sequenced sample consisted of sorted CD4+, CD8+, or CD8+CD57+ T cells (not recorded which) from PBMCs. The V gene is TRBV19, the J gene TRBJ2-7, with D possibly TRBD1 on 5 matching bases. This CDR3 reads CASSILSQGGLYEQYF. In DNA form, the CDR3 reads TGTGCCAGTAGTATTCTCAGCCAGGGTGGTCTCTACGAGCAGTACTTC.